The subject of this entry is one T cell receptor beta chain. This clonotype was observed many times. Its binding antigen is unknown. Base qualities are not at hand, and no much larger clone is one base apart. These data come from a study of molecular identifiers for immune sequencing clone quantification (dated by TCRdb to the late 2010s). Study-level background: For a replicate experiment, the RNA from either approximately 20,000 or 100,000 naive CD8 T cells was divided into five aliquots, and four of those aliquots went on to sequencing. This methods study benchmarked molecular-identifier clustering-based TCR repertoire sequencing (MIDCIRS) and TCR RNA copy counting, using CD8 T cells to do so. Study-level results and caveats: The naive libraries included spiked-in Jurkat TCR RNA (10 copies' worth), and this Jurkat TCR RNA is not part of the donor repertoire. When barcode sub-clustering was not used, chimeric consensus sequences inflated TCR diversity, with chimeras reaching as high as 47%. Highly expanded clone sizes could be underestimated because identical TCR molecules may share a barcode. Even against a background of approximately 1 million naive CD8 T cells, spiked-in Jurkat TCR RNA amounting to a single cell's worth was reported to be detectable. Clones above 20 RNA copies held over 98% of molecules in CMV-specific effector cells but under 1% in naive cells. Modeling estimated 2.5 to 3.5 recovered TCR RNA copies per cell, compared with 9.5 to 10 by digital PCR, which implies 30% to 35% capture efficiency.

Library generation was performed with PCR. The data were produced on a NextSeq 500. Bulk TCR libraries were prepared as previously described, using TCR primers listed in Table S5. Purification of total RNA was performed with the Qiagen AllPrep DNA/RNA kit. Before analysis, reads from multiple sequencing runs of one library were combined. Processing in the source paper ran as follows. Reads were retained only if the reads had an exact TCR constant sequence, and the retained reads were trimmed to 150 nt and grouped according to their 12-nt molecular barcodes. Within each barcode group, reads were sub-clustered at a 15% Levenshtein threshold, and quality-weighted consensus sequences were built per RNA molecule. Non-functional sequences were discarded, and so were lower-count sequences lying one edit away from another sequence. Based on fitting two negative binomial distributions, any barcode sub-cluster with under 20% of the maximum read count was discarded. TCRdb took the public reads, trimmed them with fastp at Q25, ran MiXCR for clone calling and kept in-frame beta chains. Merged by CDR3 protein, the rows form single entries marked with the most common genes and DNA. These V and J calls originate from TCRdb's pipeline instead of the authors' own analysis. The sample table holds about 630,000 distinct CDR3 sequences, of which approximately 24% were seen once. Of the sample, 0.78% is held by the ten largest clones.

Libraries of naive CD8 T cells were built from anywhere between about 19,000 and 1,100,000 sorted cells, with 10%, 30% or 50% of the purified RNA used. Naive CD8 T cells were FACS-sorted as CD8+CD4-CCR7+CD45RA+ on a BD FACSAria II into RLT Plus buffer. To test detection sensitivity, Jurkat RNA equal to ten TCR copies was added to samples of roughly 18,000-1,000,000 naive CD8 T cells. Enrichment of CD8 T cells was done with RosetteSep CD8+ T Cell Enrichment Cocktail plus Ficoll-Paque, and ACK red cell lysis came afterward. Sequencing used naive CD8+ T cells from blood, with Jurkat cell RNA spiked in. The cell subset or site label for this specimen denotes: FACS-sorted CD8+CD4-CCR7+CD45RA+ naive T cells. The clonotype comes from a human donor in good health. Some libraries in this study had Jurkat cell RNA spiked in.

In nucleotide form, the sequence is TGTGCCAGCAGCTTGGGTCAGTCCGGGGTTTACGAGCAGTACTTC. It encodes CASSLGQSGVYEQYF. Here the chain combines TRBV5-5 and TRBJ2-7; 5 matching bases give a weak D call of TRBD2. Sequences SGHKS (CDR1) and YYEKEE (CDR2) are obtained from the germline V gene (reference sequence). Spanning cysteine to phenylalanine, the CDR3 consists of 15 amino acids. The kept DNA is CDR3 alone, 45 bases in frame from the first base. V and J lose 0 bases and 4 bases, and a span of 14 bases separates them.